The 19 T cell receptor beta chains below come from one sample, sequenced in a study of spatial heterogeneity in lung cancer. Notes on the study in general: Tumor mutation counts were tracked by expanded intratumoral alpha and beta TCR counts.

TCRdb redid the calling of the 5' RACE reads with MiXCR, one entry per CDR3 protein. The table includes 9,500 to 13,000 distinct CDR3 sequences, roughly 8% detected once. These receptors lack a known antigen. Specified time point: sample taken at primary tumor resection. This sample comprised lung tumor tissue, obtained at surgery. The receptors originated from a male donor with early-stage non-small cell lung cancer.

CDR3 residues: CASSQTGGPKETQYF. CDR3 DNA: TGCGCCAGCAGCCAAACGGGAGGGCCGAAAGAGACCCAGTACTTC. The chain links TRBV4-1 to TRBJ2-5, with 8 bases aligning to TRBD2. Germline V gene sequence: CDR1 MGHRA, CDR2 YSYEKL. Trimming took 2 bases from V and 3 from J; bases not matched to a gene: 5. CDR3 length: 15 amino acids.

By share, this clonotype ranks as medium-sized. The CDR3 loop reads CASSYVEGGTEAFF. The CDR3 region has the DNA TGTGCCAGCAGCTACGTCGAAGGGGGCACTGAAGCTTTCTTT. This chain uses TRBV11-2 with TRBJ1-1, with D perhaps matching TRBD1 (6 bases). Deletions cut 4 bases from V and 4 bases from J, with 13 bases between. The CDR3 has 14 amino acids. Germline-derived CDR1 and CDR2 are SGHAT and FQNNGV.

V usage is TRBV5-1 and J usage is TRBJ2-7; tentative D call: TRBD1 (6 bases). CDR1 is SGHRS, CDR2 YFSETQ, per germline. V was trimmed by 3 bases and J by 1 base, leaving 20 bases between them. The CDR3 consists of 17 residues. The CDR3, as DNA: TGCGCCAGCAGCTCGGATCCCAGGGGCCCTACGTCCTACGAGCAGTACTTC. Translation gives CASSSDPRGPTSYEQYF.

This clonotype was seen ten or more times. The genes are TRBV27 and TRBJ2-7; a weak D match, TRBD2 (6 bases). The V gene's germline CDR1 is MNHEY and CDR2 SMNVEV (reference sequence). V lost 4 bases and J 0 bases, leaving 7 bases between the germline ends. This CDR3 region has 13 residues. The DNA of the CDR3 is TGTGCCAGCAGTTACGGGGGCTCCTACGAGCAGTACTTC. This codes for CASSYGGSYEQYF.

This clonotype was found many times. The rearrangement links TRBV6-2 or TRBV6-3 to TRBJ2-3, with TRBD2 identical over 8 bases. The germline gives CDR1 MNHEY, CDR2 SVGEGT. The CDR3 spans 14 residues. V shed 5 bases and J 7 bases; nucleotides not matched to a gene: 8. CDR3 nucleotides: TGTGCCAGCAGTACCGAGCGGGAGATGAATACGCAGTATTTT. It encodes CASSTEREMNTQYF.

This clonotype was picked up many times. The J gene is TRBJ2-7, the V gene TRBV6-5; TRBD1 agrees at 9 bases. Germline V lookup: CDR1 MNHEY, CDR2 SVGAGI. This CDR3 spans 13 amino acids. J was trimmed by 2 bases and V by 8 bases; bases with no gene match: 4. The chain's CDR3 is CASGTGSAYEQYF. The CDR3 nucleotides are TGTGCCAGCGGGACAGGGTCGGCCTACGAGCAGTACTTC.

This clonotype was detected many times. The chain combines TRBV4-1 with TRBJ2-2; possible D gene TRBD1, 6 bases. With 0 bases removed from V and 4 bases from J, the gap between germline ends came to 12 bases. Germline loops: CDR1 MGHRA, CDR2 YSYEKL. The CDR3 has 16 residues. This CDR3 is CASSQDGQGRTGELFF. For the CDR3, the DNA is TGCGCCAGCAGCCAAGATGGGCAGGGGCGCACCGGGGAGCTGTTTTTT.

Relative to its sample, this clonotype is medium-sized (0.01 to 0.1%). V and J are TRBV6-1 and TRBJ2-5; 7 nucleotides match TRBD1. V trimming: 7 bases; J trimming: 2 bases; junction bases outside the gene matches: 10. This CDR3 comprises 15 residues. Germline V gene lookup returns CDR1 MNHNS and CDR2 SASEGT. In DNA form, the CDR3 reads TGTGCCAGCAACCGACAGGGCCTAACACAAGAGACCCAGTACTTC. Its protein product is CASNRQGLTQETQYF.

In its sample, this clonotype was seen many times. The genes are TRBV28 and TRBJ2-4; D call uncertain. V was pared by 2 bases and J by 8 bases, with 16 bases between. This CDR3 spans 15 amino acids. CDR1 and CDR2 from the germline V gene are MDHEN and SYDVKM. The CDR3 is CASSLAGLGVDIQYF. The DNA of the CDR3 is TGTGCCAGCAGTTTAGCTGGGCTCGGAGTTGACATTCAGTACTTC. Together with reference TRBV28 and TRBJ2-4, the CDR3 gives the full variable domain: DVKVTQSSRYLVKRTGEKVFLECVQDMDHENMFWYRQDPGLGLRLIYFSYDVKMKEKGDIPEGYSVSREKKERFSLILESASTNQTSMYLCASSLAGLGVDIQYFGAGTRLSVL.

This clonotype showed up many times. The CDR3 loop is CVSTGGRGYTF. The CDR3 DNA sequence: TGTGTCTCTACAGGGGGCAGAGGCTACACCTTC. J is TRBJ1-2 and V is TRBV6-1; TRBD1 matches at 9 bases. The V gene's germline CDR1 is MNHNS and CDR2 SASEGT. CDR3 length: 11 residues.

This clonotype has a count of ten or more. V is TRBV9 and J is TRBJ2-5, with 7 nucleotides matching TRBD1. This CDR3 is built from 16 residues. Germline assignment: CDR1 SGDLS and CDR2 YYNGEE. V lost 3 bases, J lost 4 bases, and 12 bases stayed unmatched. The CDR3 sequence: CASSDTMTGFAETQYF. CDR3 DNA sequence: TGTGCCAGCAGCGACACCATGACAGGGTTCGCAGAGACCCAGTACTTC.

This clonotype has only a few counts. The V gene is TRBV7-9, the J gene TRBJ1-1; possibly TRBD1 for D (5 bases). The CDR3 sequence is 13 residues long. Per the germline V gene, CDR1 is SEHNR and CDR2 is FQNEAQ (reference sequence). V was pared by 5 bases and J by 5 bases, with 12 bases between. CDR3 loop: CASSRLGETEAFF. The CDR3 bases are TGTGCCAGCAGCCGATTGGGGGAGACTGAAGCTTTCTTT.

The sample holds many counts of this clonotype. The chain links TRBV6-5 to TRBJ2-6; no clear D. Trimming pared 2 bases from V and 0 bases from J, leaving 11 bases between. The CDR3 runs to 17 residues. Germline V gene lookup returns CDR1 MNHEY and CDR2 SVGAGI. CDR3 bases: TGTGCCAGCAGTTACACTGAGCCGGGCTCTGGGGCCAACGTCCTGACTTTC. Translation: CASSYTEPGSGANVLTF.

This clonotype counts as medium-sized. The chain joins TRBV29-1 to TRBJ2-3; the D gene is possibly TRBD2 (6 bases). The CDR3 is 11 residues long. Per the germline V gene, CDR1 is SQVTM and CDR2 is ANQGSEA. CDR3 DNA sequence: TGCAGTGGGGAGGAGGCAGATACGCAGTATTTT. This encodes CSGEEADTQYF.

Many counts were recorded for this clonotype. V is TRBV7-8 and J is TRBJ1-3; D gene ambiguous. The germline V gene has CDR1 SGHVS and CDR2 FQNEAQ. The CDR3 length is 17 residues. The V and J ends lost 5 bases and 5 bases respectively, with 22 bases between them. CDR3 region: CASSPARGRIFRNTIYF. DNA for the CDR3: TGTGCCAGCAGCCCCGCTAGAGGCCGGATCTTCAGAAACACCATATATTTT.

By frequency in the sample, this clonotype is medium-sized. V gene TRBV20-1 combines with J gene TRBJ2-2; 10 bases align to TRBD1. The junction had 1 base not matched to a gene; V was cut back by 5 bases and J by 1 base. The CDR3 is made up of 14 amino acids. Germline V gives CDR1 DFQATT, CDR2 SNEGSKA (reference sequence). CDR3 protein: CSAWDRGNTGELFF. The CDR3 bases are TGCAGTGCTTGGGACAGGGGGAACACCGGGGAGCTGTTTTTT.

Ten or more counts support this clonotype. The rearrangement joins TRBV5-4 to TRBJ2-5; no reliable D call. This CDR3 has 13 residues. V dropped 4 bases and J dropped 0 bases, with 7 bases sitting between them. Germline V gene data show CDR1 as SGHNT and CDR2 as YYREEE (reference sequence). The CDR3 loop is CASSHPDQETQYF. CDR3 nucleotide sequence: TGTGCCAGCAGCCACCCGGACCAAGAGACCCAGTACTTC.

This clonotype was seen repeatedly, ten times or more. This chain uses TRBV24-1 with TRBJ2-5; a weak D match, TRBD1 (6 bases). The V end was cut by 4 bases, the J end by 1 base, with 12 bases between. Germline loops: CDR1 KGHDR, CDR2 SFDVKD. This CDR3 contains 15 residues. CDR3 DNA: TGTGCCACCAGTGACCCCCGGACAGTCCAAGAGACCCAGTACTTC. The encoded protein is CATSDPRTVQETQYF.

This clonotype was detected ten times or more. CDR3 DNA sequence: TGTGCCAGCAGCACCCGTGGGGGCAGTCTTAATTCACCCCTCCACTTT. It translates to CASSTRGGSLNSPLHF. The rearrangement uses TRBV9 and TRBJ1-6; a possible D gene is TRBD1 (6 bases). This CDR3 spans 16 amino acids. V was shortened by 4 bases and J by 6 bases, with 17 bases between the two germline ends. From germline, CDR1 is SGDLS and CDR2 YYNGEE.